What follows are 23 T cell receptor beta chains derived from one specimen sequenced in a study of blood T cell repertoires in COVID-19. Assay used: immunoSEQ multiplex PCR; TCRdb lists only in-frame clones, some missing. Of fewer than 350,000 clones in the sample, roughly 89% are singletons; the top ten hold about 1.7%. The sequenced sample consisted of PBMCs or T cells enriched from blood (not recorded which). The receptor source for this set is a woman aged 18-29 years with acute COVID-19.

V gene TRBV6-5 combines with J gene TRBJ2-6, with a possible D match to TRBD1 (6 bases). Germline V gene data show CDR1 as MNHEY and CDR2 as SVGAGI. The CDR3 sequence is 16 residues long. V dropped 3 bases and J dropped 0 bases, with 9 bases sitting between them. CDR3: CASSYTGSSGANVLTF. The CDR3 region has the DNA TGTGCCAGCAGTTATACAGGGAGCTCTGGGGCCAACGTCCTGACTTTC.

This clone was picked up one time. The chain links TRBV5-1 to TRBJ1-2; no definite D call. The CDR3 is 15 residues long. V was clipped by 3 bases and J by 0 bases, with 12 bases between them. Germline V gene data show CDR1 as SGHRS and CDR2 as YFSETQ. CDR3 protein: CASSSYPRTNYGYTF. The DNA for the CDR3 is TGCGCCAGCAGCTCCTACCCCAGGACTAACTATGGCTACACCTTC.

V usage is TRBV15 and J usage is TRBJ1-4, with TRBD1 matching over 10 bases. The CDR3 sequence is 17 residues long. The V gene end was trimmed by 2 bases and the J gene end by 2 bases; junction bases not matched to a gene: 5. Germline loops: CDR1 LNHNV, CDR2 YYDKDF (reference sequence). The CDR3 reads CATSRNDRGPTNEKLFF. The CDR3 DNA reads TGTGCCACCAGCAGAAATGACAGGGGGCCTACTAATGAAAAACTGTTTTTT.

The chain couples TRBV18 to TRBJ1-4; 9 bases match TRBD1. The CDR3 runs to 15 residues. V was pared by 8 bases and J by 3 bases, with 7 bases of the junction left unmatched. The V gene's germline CDR1 is KGHSH and CDR2 LQKENI. As DNA, the CDR3 is TGTGCCAGCACTTCGGACAGGGGAGCTAATGAAAAACTGTTTTTT. This translates into CASTSDRGANEKLFF.

This sequence joins TRBV28 and TRBJ2-7; D remains ambiguous. The CDR3 has 16 amino acids. V shed 5 bases and J shed 2 bases, with 19 bases lying between them. Germline V CDR1 and CDR2: MDHEN, SYDVKM. CDR3 sequence reads: CASSPPQVLNTYEQYF. CDR3 DNA sequence: TGTGCCAGCAGTCCACCGCAGGTCTTAAACACCTACGAGCAGTACTTC.

V is TRBV4-1 and J is TRBJ2-2, with D perhaps matching TRBD1 (5 bases). Trimming stripped 1 base from V and 5 bases from J, with 11 bases between. The CDR3 is 15 amino acids. Germline loops: CDR1 MGHRA, CDR2 YSYEKL. CDR3 nucleotide sequence: TGCGCCAGCAGCCAAGGCCGACAGAAAACCGGGGAGCTGTTTTTT. It specifies CASSQGRQKTGELFF.

The V call is TRBV11-2, the J call TRBJ2-5, with a possible D match to TRBD2 (6 bases). This CDR3 region has 16 residues. Looked up from germline, CDR1 is SGHAT and CDR2 is FQNNGV. Trimming cost V 3 bases and J 3 bases, with 17 bases left between them. CDR3 residues: CASSFFIGGNEETQYF. The CDR3 nucleotides are TGTGCCAGCAGCTTTTTCATCGGCGGGAATGAAGAGACCCAGTACTTC.

CDR3 residues: CASSPMTSGRASTDTQYF. As DNA, the CDR3 is TGTGCCAGCTCACCGATGACTAGCGGGAGGGCTAGCACAGATACGCAGTATTTT. The chain employs TRBV18 and TRBJ2-3; TRBD2 matches 14 bases. The germline V gene has CDR1 KGHSH and CDR2 LQKENI. The CDR3 loop spans 18 amino acids. After removal of 3 bases from V and 0 bases from J, the junction contained 5 bases not matched to a gene.

This clone was seen only once. V is TRBV24-1 and J is TRBJ2-7; D is possibly TRBD2 (5 bases). The CDR3 consists of 12 residues. CDR1 and CDR2 from the germline V gene are KGHDR and SFDVKD. V lost 7 bases, J lost 6 bases, and 12 bases lay in between. CDR3 amino acids: CATRGGSGEQYF. CDR3 bases: TGTGCCACCAGGGGCGGGTCCGGCGAGCAGTACTTC.

This chain links TRBV6-2 or TRBV6-3 with TRBJ1-1; D may be TRBD1 (5 bases). The CDR3 contains 13 residues. CDR1 is MNHEY and CDR2 is SVGEGT in the germline V gene. Trimming left V 5 bases short and J 1 base short, with 8 bases between. In DNA, the CDR3 is TGTGCCAGCAGTGACAGAGAGAACACTGAAGCTTTCTTT. Protein product: CASSDRENTEAFF.

The gene calls are TRBV7-9 and TRBJ2-7; possibly TRBD1 for D (6 bases). Germline loops: CDR1 SEHNR, CDR2 FQNEAQ (reference sequence). V was pared by 5 bases and J by 2 bases, with 13 bases between. This CDR3 comprises 14 residues. CDR3 protein: CASSVYRDPYEQYF. The CDR3 DNA reads TGTGCCAGCAGCGTATACAGGGATCCCTACGAGCAGTACTTC.

This rearrangement joins TRBV12-5 to TRBJ2-1; 8 bases match TRBD1. CDR1 and CDR2 (germline): LGHNT, FRNRAP. The ends lost 6 bases at V and 6 bases at J; junction bases unmatched: 4. The CDR3 consists of 13 residues. The CDR3: CASGTGEVNEQFF. CDR3 in DNA: TGTGCTAGTGGGACAGGGGAAGTCAATGAGCAGTTCTTC.

The chain has TRBV7-3 and TRBJ2-1; D ambiguous. The CDR3 runs 15 residues. Trimming removed 1 base from V and 3 bases from J, with 10 bases in between. Germline V CDR1 and CDR2: SGHTA, FQGTGA. CDR3 residues: CASSLNVGIYNEQFF. The DNA for the CDR3 is TGTGCCAGCAGCTTAAATGTCGGTATCTACAATGAGCAGTTCTTC. The entire variable domain, with the rest obtained from reference TRBV7-3 and TRBJ2-1, is as follows: GAGVSQTPSNKVTEKGKYVELRCDPISGHTALYWYRQSLGQGPEFLIYFQGTGAADDSGLPNDRFFAVRPEGSVSTLKIQRTERGDSAVYLCASSLNVGIYNEQFFGPGTRLTVL.

This chain joins TRBV6-2 or TRBV6-3 and TRBJ1-2, with D possibly being TRBD1 (6 bases). V lost 6 bases and J lost 3, with 20 bases in between. The CDR3 is 16 amino acids. Germline V CDR1 and CDR2: MNHEY, SVGEGT. CDR3 amino acids: CASSTMRTGLDYGYTF. The DNA for the CDR3 is TGTGCCAGCAGCACCATGAGAACAGGGTTGGACTATGGCTACACCTTC.

The chain is built from TRBV5-6 and TRBJ1-2, with D tentatively TRBD1 (5 bases). CDR1 and CDR2 (germline): SGHDT, YYEEEE. The CDR3 sequence is 13 residues long. Trimming removed 0 bases from V and 4 bases from J, with 7 bases in between. The chain's CDR3 is CASSLDRFYGYTF. The DNA for the CDR3 is TGTGCCAGCAGCTTGGACAGGTTCTATGGCTACACCTTC. Together with reference TRBV5-6 and TRBJ1-2, the CDR3 gives the full variable domain: DAGVTQSPTHLIKTRGQQVTLRCSPKSGHDTVSWYQQALGQGPQFIFQYYEEEERQRGNFPDRFSGHQFPNYSSELNVNALLLGDSALYLCASSLDRFYGYTFGSGTRLTVV.

V gene TRBV6-5 combines with J gene TRBJ2-4; 7 nucleotides agree with TRBD1. This CDR3 contains 14 residues. Germline V gene lookup returns CDR1 MNHEY and CDR2 SVGAGI. The J segment lost 1 base and the V segment lost 6 bases, leaving 3 bases of the junction unmatched. The CDR3 loop is CASSQQGAKNIQYF. CDR3 sequence (DNA): TGTGCCAGCAGCCAACAGGGGGCCAAAAACATTCAGTACTTC.

The V and J genes are TRBV19 and TRBJ1-2; the D is unclear. The germline V gene encodes CDR1 LNHDA and CDR2 SQIVND (reference sequence). The CDR3 extends over 12 amino acids. Between the trimmed V and J ends, which lost 3 bases and 6 bases, there was a span of 8 bases. CDR3 sequence: CASSIGLDGYTF. The DNA for the CDR3 is TGTGCCAGTAGTATCGGACTAGATGGCTACACCTTC.

This chain uses TRBV6-4 with TRBJ2-5, with D tentatively TRBD2 (6 bases). The germline gives CDR1 MRHNA, CDR2 SNTAGT. The CDR3 length is 13 residues. The V and J ends lost 6 bases and 5 bases respectively, with 13 bases between them. The CDR3 DNA follows: TGTGCCAGCAGCCGGGAGTTAGGGGAGACCCAGTACTTC. Its protein product is CASSRELGETQYF.

The chain links TRBV7-2 to TRBJ2-2; D ambiguous. V lost 2 bases and J 2 bases, leaving 6 bases between the germline ends. There are 14 residues in the CDR3. CDR1 is SGHTA, CDR2 FQGNSA, per germline. The CDR3 region has the DNA TGTGCCAGCAGCTTAAGAGTCAACACCGGGGAGCTGTTTTTT. It yields the protein CASSLRVNTGELFF. The full variable domain, in which reference TRBV7-2 and TRBJ2-2 provide the parts outside the CDR3, is GAGVSQSPSNKVTEKGKDVELRCDPISGHTALYWYRQSLGQGLEFLIYFQGNSAPDKSGLPSDRFSAERTGGSVSTLTIQRTQQEDSAVYLCASSLRVNTGELFFGEGSRLTVL.

There are a few counts of this clone. The genes are TRBV10-1 and TRBJ2-2; D is undetermined. V was trimmed by 6 bases and J by 1 base, leaving 6 bases between them. CDR3 length equals 13 residues. The germline V gene has CDR1 WNHNN and CDR2 SYGVQD (reference sequence). The CDR3 reads CASRRGNTGELFF. The CDR3 DNA follows: TGCGCCAGCAGGCGAGGGAACACCGGGGAGCTGTTTTTT.

V usage is TRBV19 and J usage is TRBJ2-5, with TRBD2 identical over 9 bases. The trim removed 6 bases at V and 5 bases at J, leaving 10 bases unmatched. This CDR3 is built from 15 residues. Germline V lookup: CDR1 LNHDA, CDR2 SQIVND (reference sequence). CDR3 sequence (DNA): TGTGCCAGTAGAGGGGTAGCGGGAGTCGGGGAGACCCAGTACTTC. This gives the protein CASRGVAGVGETQYF.

J is TRBJ2-1 and V is TRBV19, with TRBD2 matching 7 bases. CDR1 is LNHDA and CDR2 is SQIVND in the germline V gene (reference sequence). J lost 10 bases, V lost 4 bases, and 7 bases had no gene match. This CDR3 spans 13 amino acids. CDR3 sequence: CASSKGRESEQFF. DNA of the CDR3: TGTGCCAGTAGTAAGGGGAGGGAGAGCGAGCAGTTCTTC.

On this clone itself: Within the sample, other DNA sequences also encode this same CDR3. The rearrangement uses TRBV2 and TRBJ1-5; possibly TRBD1 for D (6 bases). This CDR3 region has 15 residues. Trimming took off 6 bases at V and 0 bases at J, with 12 bases between the two ends. The germline V gene encodes CDR1 SNHLY and CDR2 FYNNEI. In DNA, the CDR3 is TGTGCCAGCAGGAGACAGGATAATAGCAATCAGCCCCAGCATTTT. This sequence encodes CASRRQDNSNQPQHF.